This entry concerns a single T cell receptor beta chain. Its antigen is not identified. This entry is derived from a study of cytomegalovirus exposure and HLA in healthy donors. Study-level background: Early on, a data release was issued that held some 85 million unique TCRs from HLA-typed donors. The study placed less than 90% of its 398 genotyped donors in the Caucasian-associated ancestry cluster.

Findings and limits, study-wide: Earlier analysis yielded a pattern in which most TCR beta V segments were productive about 87% or about 30% of the time. The majority of CMV-associated TCR beta chains were reported as apparently HLA-restricted in a later analysis.

Primers for the PCR totalled 60 Vbeta and 13 Jbeta. The protocol was immunoSEQ multiplex PCR, while the TCRdb copy is restricted to in-frame clones and leaves out a portion. The sample yields some 140,000 clones, about 87% seen once. The germline gives CDR1 SQVTM, CDR2 ANQGSEA. V was shortened by 4 bases and J by 3 bases, with 18 bases between the two germline ends. CDR3 length: 15 amino acids. This rearrangement joins TRBV29-1 to TRBJ1-2; possibly TRBD1 for D (5 bases). The sample taken for sequencing was PBMCs. The TCR comes from a woman aged 30 to 39 in good health and CMV-seronegative. The CDR3 spells CSVAGTHQGHYGYTF. CDR3 coding DNA: TGCAGCGTTGCTGGGACTCATCAAGGGCACTATGGCTACACCTTC.